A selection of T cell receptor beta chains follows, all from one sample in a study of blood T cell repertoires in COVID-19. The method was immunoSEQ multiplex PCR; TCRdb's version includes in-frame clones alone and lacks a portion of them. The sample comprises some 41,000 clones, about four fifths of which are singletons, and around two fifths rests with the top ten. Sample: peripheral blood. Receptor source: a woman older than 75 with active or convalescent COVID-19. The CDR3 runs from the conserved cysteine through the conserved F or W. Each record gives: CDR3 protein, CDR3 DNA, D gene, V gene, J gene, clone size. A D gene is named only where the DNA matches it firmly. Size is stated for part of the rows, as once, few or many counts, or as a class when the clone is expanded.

CDR3: CASSLAAGSGANVLTF; DNA: TGCGCCAGCAGCCTGGCCGCCGGCTCTGGGGCCAACGTCCTGACTTTC; D: .; V: TRBV5-1; J: TRBJ2-6; size: .
CDR3: CASSQDFLTNEKLFF; DNA: TGCGCCAGCAGCCAAGATTTCCTAACTAATGAAAAACTGTTTTTT; D: .; V: TRBV4-3; J: TRBJ1-4; size: few
CDR3: CASSPSDRVEGYTF; DNA: TGTGCCAGCTCACCATCGGACAGGGTTGAAGGCTACACCTTC; D: TRBD1; V: TRBV18; J: TRBJ1-2; size: .
CDR3: CASSPNTNTEAFF; DNA: TGTGCCAGCAGTCCAAACACGAACACTGAAGCTTTCTTT; D: .; V: TRBV2; J: TRBJ1-1; size: .
CDR3: CASSPAGLWAPLHF; DNA: TGTGCCAGCAGCCCCGCAGGGCTATGGGCACCCCTCCACTTT; D: .; V: TRBV7-8; J: TRBJ1-6; size: .
CDR3: CASSLAPGGEQFF; DNA: TGTGCCAGCAGTTTAGCGCCAGGGGGTGAGCAGTTCTTC; D: TRBD1; V: TRBV12-3/TRBV12-4; J: TRBJ2-1; size: .
CDR3: CASSLRQNSNQPQHF; DNA: TGTGCCAGCAGTTTACGACAGAATAGCAATCAGCCCCAGCATTTT; D: .; V: TRBV28; J: TRBJ1-5; size: .
CDR3: CATSRDRWETQYF; DNA: TGTGCCACCAGCAGGGACAGGTGGGAGACCCAGTACTTC; D: TRBD1; V: TRBV15; J: TRBJ2-5; size: .
CDR3: CASSLGGQGAWETQYF; DNA: TGTGCCAGCAGCTTAGGGGGCCAGGGGGCTTGGGAGACCCAGTACTTC; D: TRBD1; V: TRBV7-7; J: TRBJ2-5; size: few
CDR3: CATGGSGANVLTF; DNA: TGTGCCACCGGCGGCTCTGGGGCCAACGTCCTGACTTTC; D: .; V: TRBV15; J: TRBJ2-6; size: .
CDR3: CASSFGGTSNQPQHF; DNA: TGTGCCAGCAGTTTCGGGGGGACTAGCAATCAGCCCCAGCATTTT; D: .; V: TRBV27; J: TRBJ1-5; size: few
CDR3: CASSTDGQGAHGYTF; DNA: TGTGCCAGCAGTACCGATGGACAGGGGGCTCATGGCTACACCTTC; D: TRBD1; V: TRBV28; J: TRBJ1-2; size: .
CDR3: CASSVGQEQPQHF; DNA: TGTGCCAGCAGTGTAGGACAGGAGCAACCCCAGCATTTT; D: TRBD1; V: TRBV12-3/TRBV12-4; J: TRBJ1-5; size: few
CDR3: CASSVDYYNTGELFF; DNA: TGTGCCAGCAGCGTAGACTATTATAACACCGGGGAGCTGTTTTTT; D: .; V: TRBV9; J: TRBJ2-2; size: .
CDR3: CSASLASGSLNEQFF; DNA: TGCAGTGCTAGTTTGGCTAGCGGGAGCCTCAATGAGCAGTTCTTC; D: TRBD2; V: TRBV20-1; J: TRBJ2-1; size: .
CDR3: CASSLPQGSDSPLHF; DNA: TGTGCCAGCAGCTTACCACAGGGGAGCGACTCACCCCTCCACTTT; D: TRBD1; V: TRBV28; J: TRBJ1-6; size: .
CDR3: CASSAHPGQNTEAFF; DNA: TGTGCCAGCAGCGCCCACCCGGGACAGAACACTGAAGCTTTCTTT; D: .; V: TRBV9; J: TRBJ1-1; size: .
CDR3: CATSDRTSSYEQYF; DNA: TGTGCCACCAGTGACCGAACCAGCTCCTACGAGCAGTACTTC; D: .; V: TRBV24-1; J: TRBJ2-7; size: .
CDR3: CAISESITGEANYGYTF; DNA: TGTGCCATCAGTGAGTCTATTACAGGAGAAGCTAACTATGGCTACACCTTC; D: .; V: TRBV10-3; J: TRBJ1-2; size: once
CDR3: CASSRGGLAGVTDTQYF; DNA: TGCGCCAGCAGCCGGGGCGGACTAGCGGGAGTAACAGATACGCAGTATTTT; D: TRBD2; V: TRBV4-1; J: TRBJ2-3; size: few
CDR3: CASSELPGTSGANTQYF; DNA: TGTGCCAGCAGTGAACTCCCCGGGACTAGCGGCGCCAATACGCAGTATTTT; D: TRBD2; V: TRBV6-1; J: TRBJ2-3; size: .
CDR3: CSASHFPGLAAPGTGELFF; DNA: TGCAGTGCTAGTCATTTTCCGGGACTAGCGGCCCCTGGGACCGGGGAGCTGTTTTTT; D: TRBD2; V: TRBV20-1; J: TRBJ2-2; size: once
CDR3: CASSPPGHWSSQARTEKLFF; DNA: TGTGCCAGCAGCCCACCGGGACACTGGAGTTCCCAAGCTCGAACTGAAAAACTGTTTTTT; D: .; V: TRBV13; J: TRBJ1-4; size: few
CDR3: CSVEFSAKNIQYF; DNA: TGCAGCGTTGAGTTCTCTGCCAAAAACATTCAGTACTTC; D: .; V: TRBV29-1; J: TRBJ2-4; size: .
CDR3: CASKISGRAYEQYF; DNA: TGTGCCAGCAAAATTAGCGGGAGGGCCTACGAGCAGTACTTC; D: TRBD2; V: TRBV5-6; J: TRBJ2-7; size: .
CDR3: CARFGLAGVANTGELFF; DNA: TGTGCCAGGTTTGGACTAGCGGGCGTAGCGAACACCGGGGAGCTGTTTTTT; D: TRBD2; V: TRBV9; J: TRBJ2-2; size: once
CDR3: CASSYGPQGRWDGYTF; DNA: TGTGCCAGCAGTTATGGGCCACAGGGAAGGTGGGATGGCTACACCTTC; D: .; V: TRBV6-5; J: TRBJ1-2; size: few
CDR3: CASRKDRNEQFF; DNA: TGTGCCAGCAGAAAGGACAGAAATGAGCAGTTCTTC; D: .; V: TRBV6-5; J: TRBJ2-1; size: .
CDR3: CASSGGLWEKLFF; DNA: TGTGCCAGCAGCGGGGGACTCTGGGAAAAACTGTTTTTT; D: .; V: TRBV7-6; J: TRBJ1-4; size: .
CDR3: CASGQGAYYGYTF; DNA: TGCGCCAGCGGACAGGGGGCTTATTATGGCTACACCTTC; D: TRBD1; V: TRBV5-1; J: TRBJ1-2; size: .
CDR3: CASSLEPEKLFF; DNA: TGTGCCAGCAGCTTGGAGCCGGAAAAACTGTTTTTT; D: .; V: TRBV5-6; J: TRBJ1-4; size: once
CDR3: CASSLRGDTEAFF; DNA: TGTGCCAGCTCCCTCAGGGGGGACACTGAAGCTTTCTTT; D: TRBD1; V: TRBV18; J: TRBJ1-1; size: .
CDR3: CASSPGQGFAEAFF; DNA: TGTGCCAGCAGTCCCGGACAAGGGTTTGCTGAAGCTTTCTTT; D: .; V: TRBV28; J: TRBJ1-1; size: .
CDR3: CASSLGGTSGTIYYEQYF; DNA: TGTGCCAGCAGCCTAGGGGGGACTAGCGGAACCATTTACTACGAGCAGTACTTC; D: TRBD2; V: TRBV7-6; J: TRBJ2-7; size: .
CDR3: CASSLMRTEAFF; DNA: TGTGCCAGCAGTTTAATGCGTACTGAAGCTTTCTTT; D: .; V: TRBV28; J: TRBJ1-1; size: .
CDR3: CASRGPGGTEAFF; DNA: TGTGCCAGCAGAGGACCGGGGGGCACTGAAGCTTTCTTT; D: .; V: TRBV6-5; J: TRBJ1-1; size: .
CDR3: CASETRSGHAYNEQFF; DNA: TGTGCCAGCGAAACTAGATCGGGACACGCATACAATGAGCAGTTCTTC; D: .; V: TRBV28; J: TRBJ2-1; size: .
CDR3: CASGQGVEQFF; DNA: TGTGCCAGCGGACAGGGCGTTGAGCAGTTCTTC; D: TRBD1; V: TRBV6-5; J: TRBJ2-1; size: .
CDR3: CASSLNAAPGELLF; DNA: TGTGCCAGCAGCTTAAACGCCGCTCCCGGGGAGCTGCTTTTT; D: .; V: TRBV7-2; J: TRBJ2-2; size: .
CDR3: CASSMQGQGAYGYTF; DNA: TGTGCCAGTAGTATGCAAGGCCAGGGGGCTTATGGCTACACCTTC; D: TRBD1; V: TRBV19; J: TRBJ1-2; size: .
CDR3: CASSLRRDTEAFF; DNA: TGTGCCAGCAGCTTGCGGAGGGACACTGAAGCTTTCTTT; D: .; V: TRBV11-2; J: TRBJ1-1; size: .
CDR3: CASNEGQRGYTF; DNA: TGTGCCAGCAATGAAGGACAGAGAGGATACACCTTC; D: .; V: TRBV28; J: TRBJ1-2; size: few
CDR3: CASSGRDSLNTEAFF; DNA: TGCGCCAGCAGCGGCAGGGACAGCCTGAACACTGAAGCTTTCTTT; D: TRBD1; V: TRBV5-1; J: TRBJ1-1; size: .
CDR3: CASSYSGQIVAEAFF; DNA: TGTGCCAGCAGTTACTCTGGACAGATTGTCGCTGAAGCTTTCTTT; D: .; V: TRBV6-5; J: TRBJ1-1; size: .
CDR3: CASSGRGARGEKLFF; DNA: TGTGCCAGCAGCGGGCGGGGGGCGCGGGGTGAAAAACTGTTTTTT; D: .; V: TRBV4-2; J: TRBJ1-4; size: few
CDR3: CASSPGQHQPQHF; DNA: TGCGCCAGCAGCCCGGGACAGCATCAGCCCCAGCATTTT; D: TRBD1; V: TRBV4-1; J: TRBJ1-5; size: .